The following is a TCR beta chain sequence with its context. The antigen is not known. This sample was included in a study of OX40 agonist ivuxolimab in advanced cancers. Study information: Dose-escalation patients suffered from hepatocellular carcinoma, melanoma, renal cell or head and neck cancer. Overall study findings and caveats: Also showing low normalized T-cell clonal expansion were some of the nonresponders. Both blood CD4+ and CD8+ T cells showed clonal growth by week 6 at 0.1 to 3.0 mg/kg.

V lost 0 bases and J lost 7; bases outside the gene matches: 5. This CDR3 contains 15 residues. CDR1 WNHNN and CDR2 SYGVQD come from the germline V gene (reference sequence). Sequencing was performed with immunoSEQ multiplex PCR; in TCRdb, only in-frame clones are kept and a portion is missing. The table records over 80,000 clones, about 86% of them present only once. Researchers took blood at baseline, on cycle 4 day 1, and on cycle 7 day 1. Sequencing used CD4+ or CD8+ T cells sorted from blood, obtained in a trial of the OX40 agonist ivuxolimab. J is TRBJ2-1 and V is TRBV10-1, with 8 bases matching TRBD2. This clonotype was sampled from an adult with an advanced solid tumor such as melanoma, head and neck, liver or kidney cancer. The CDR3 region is CASSESTGGQNEQFF. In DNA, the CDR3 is TGCGCCAGCAGTGAGTCGACGGGGGGGCAAAATGAGCAGTTCTTC.